This TCR beta chain was found in a study of chemoradiotherapy in HPV16-positive cancers. Study results and caveats: During treatment, candidate HPV-specific clones and E7-related motifs expanded in tumor. Functional assays defining HPV-specific T cells used only a couple of HPV16-positive patients.

On this clone itself: The antigen is undetermined. The sample carries other DNA sequences with the same CDR3.

Produced via immunoSEQ multiplex PCR; TCRdb's table is partial and in-frame only. Of fewer than 6,000 clones in the sample, 86% were seen once. Per the germline V gene, CDR1 is MNHEY and CDR2 is SVGAGI. Between the trimmed V and J ends, which lost 6 bases and 2 bases, there was a span of 10 bases. The CDR3 totals 13 residues. The specimen was tumor tissue, collected from a patient who underwent chemoradiotherapy. The clonotype comes from a human donor with HPV-associated anogenital cancer. V is TRBV6-5 and J is TRBJ1-1, with D possibly matching TRBD1 (5 bases). CDR3 DNA: TGTGCCAGCAGCGAGACAGTTAACACTGAAGCTTTCTTT. It encodes CASSETVNTEAFF.